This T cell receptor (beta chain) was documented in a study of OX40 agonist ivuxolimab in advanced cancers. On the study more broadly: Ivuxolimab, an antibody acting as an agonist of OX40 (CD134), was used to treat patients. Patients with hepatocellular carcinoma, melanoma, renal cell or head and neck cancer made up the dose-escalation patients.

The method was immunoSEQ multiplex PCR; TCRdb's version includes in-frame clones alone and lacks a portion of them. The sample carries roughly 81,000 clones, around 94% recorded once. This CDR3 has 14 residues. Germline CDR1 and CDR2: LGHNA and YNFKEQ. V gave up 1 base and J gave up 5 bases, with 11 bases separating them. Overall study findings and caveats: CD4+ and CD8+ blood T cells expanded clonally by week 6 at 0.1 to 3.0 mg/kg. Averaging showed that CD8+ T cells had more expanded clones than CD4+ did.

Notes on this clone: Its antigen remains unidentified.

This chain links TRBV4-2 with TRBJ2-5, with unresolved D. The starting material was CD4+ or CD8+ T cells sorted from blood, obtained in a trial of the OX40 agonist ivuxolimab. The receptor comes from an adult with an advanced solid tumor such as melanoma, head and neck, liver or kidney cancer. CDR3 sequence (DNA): TGTGCCAGCAGCCAAGGGGGTAGTTCGGAGACCCAGTACTTC. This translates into CASSQGGSSETQYF.